This entry concerns a single TCR beta chain. Only in-frame clones appear in the TCRdb table, and some are missing; sequencing was by immunoSEQ multiplex PCR. Of over 85,000 clones in the sample, over 75% are singletons; the top ten hold approximately 13%. Germline CDR1 and CDR2: MNHNS and SASEGT. The V gene lost 2 bases and the J gene lost 1 base, with 9 bases spanning the gap. The CDR3 extends over 14 amino acids. This record belongs to a study of blood T cell repertoires in COVID-19. The TCR comes from a human donor in a cohort sampled during active COVID-19. What was sequenced was peripheral blood. The V call is TRBV6-1, the J call TRBJ2-7; D might be TRBD1 (5 bases). The CDR3 loop is CASSEQDSSYEQYF. CDR3 nucleotide sequence: TGTGCCAGCAGTGAACAAGACAGTTCCTACGAGCAGTACTTC.